This is a list of T cell receptor beta chains from one sample in a study of vaccination effects on CD4 cells after COVID-19. Sequenced by immunoSEQ multiplex PCR; TCRdb stores in-frame clones only, minus some. Among roughly 26,000 clones listed, about 84% were seen once. These receptors have no known antigen. The specimen was CD4+ T cells from PBMCs cultured with HCoV-NL63 spike peptides, collected before COVID-19 vaccination. The receptor source for this set is a human donor who had a prior SARS-CoV-2 infection. The CDR3 runs from the conserved cysteine through the conserved F or W. D genes are given only for firm matches. Expanded clones get a size class; other rows say once, few or many, or leave the size out.

j_call clone_size d_call v_call cdr3_length cdr3_aa cdr3_nt
TRBJ1-2 - TRBD1 TRBV2 12 CASTGQGYGYTF TGTGCCAGCACCGGACAGGGGTATGGCTACACCTTC
TRBJ2-7 - TRBD1 TRBV28 15 CASSPSGTGKLEQYF TGTGCCAGCAGTCCCTCCGGGACAGGGAAATTAGAGCAGTACTTC
TRBJ1-1 - - TRBV3-1/TRBV3-2 16 CASSQDSAVMNTEAFF TGTGCCAGCAGCCAAGATAGTGCAGTGATGAACACTGAAGCTTTCTTT
TRBJ2-1 - - TRBV4-3 17 CASSQDVWQLPTNEQFF TGCGCCAGCAGCCAAGATGTGTGGCAGCTTCCAACCAATGAGCAGTTCTTC
TRBJ1-2 - - TRBV19 13 CASKDRQNYGYTF TGTGCCAGTAAAGATAGACAGAACTATGGCTACACCTTC
TRBJ1-1 once - TRBV3-1/TRBV3-2 15 CASSPGLWVGTEAFF TGTGCCAGCAGCCCCGGTCTCTGGGTGGGCACTGAAGCTTTCTTT
TRBJ2-3 - - TRBV3-1/TRBV3-2 16 CASSPRRGRVADTQYF TGTGCCAGCAGCCCCAGACGGGGGAGAGTAGCAGATACGCAGTATTTT
TRBJ2-1 - - TRBV3-1/TRBV3-2 14 CASSPPGLYNEQFF TGTGCCAGCAGCCCCCCGGGGCTATACAATGAGCAGTTCTTC
TRBJ1-4 few TRBD1 TRBV7-9 16 CASSLGRGQGDEKLFF TGTGCCAGCAGCTTAGGGAGGGGACAGGGTGATGAAAAACTGTTTTTT
TRBJ2-7 - - TRBV11-2 18 CASSLERAGITPYSEQYF TGTGCCAGCAGCTTAGAGAGGGCAGGGATAACCCCGTACTCCGAGCAGTACTTC
TRBJ2-5 - - TRBV5-5 13 CASSLSHRETQYF TGTGCCAGCAGCCTCTCGCACAGGGAGACCCAGTACTTC
TRBJ2-1 once - TRBV6-5 13 CASSPRPYNEQFF TGTGCCAGCAGTCCCCGACCCTACAATGAGCAGTTCTTC
TRBJ1-1 - TRBD1 TRBV5-1 15 CASSLAPGGHTEAFF TGCGCCAGCAGCTTGGCCCCAGGGGGCCACACTGAAGCTTTCTTT
TRBJ2-3 few - TRBV7-9 13 CASSLVRGDTQYF TGTGCCAGCAGCTTAGTAAGAGGAGATACGCAGTATTTT
TRBJ2-5 once TRBD2 TRBV5-1 15 CASSLTSGSQETQYF TGCGCCAGCAGCTTGACTAGCGGGAGCCAAGAGACCCAGTACTTC
TRBJ2-1 - TRBD2 TRBV5-4 17 CASSERETSGNDNEQFF TGTGCCAGCAGCGAGAGGGAGACTAGCGGGAACGACAATGAGCAGTTCTTC
TRBJ1-5 - TRBD1 TRBV5-4 15 CASSLDGQGNQPQHF TGTGCCAGCAGCTTGGATGGACAGGGTAATCAGCCCCAGCATTTT
TRBJ2-7 - TRBD2 TRBV29-1 16 CSVARGTSGSTYEQYF TGCAGCGTTGCCCGCGGGACTAGCGGGAGCACCTACGAGCAGTACTTC